The subject of this entry is one T cell receptor beta chain. These data originate in a study of shared clonotypes between healthy human individuals. Whole-study context: CD8 memory received one plate per donor, CD8 naive two, CD4 memory three and CD4 naive three.

Positive CCR7 selection of CD45RO-negative cells yielded the naive CD8 cells, and terminally differentiated effector memory CD45RA+ cells were excluded. Assay: immunoSEQ multiplex PCR; the TCRdb copy retains only in-frame clones and omits some. The table lists some 2.1 million clones, 80% to 95% of them singletons, with about 1.7% in the top ten. Trimming removed 5 bases from V and 4 bases from J, with 11 bases in between. The CDR3 is 14 amino acids. Looked up from germline, CDR1 is SGHNT and CDR2 is YENEEA. The clonotype comes from a man aged 18 to 30 in good health. Some clones in this sample may be carry-over from other donors' samples. The sequencing sample was made of naive CD8+ T cells from PBMCs. The chain combines TRBV11-3 with TRBJ2-2; D remains ambiguous. CDR3 sequence: CASSRTSSTGELFF. CDR3 sequence (DNA): TGTGCCAGCAGCCGCACTTCAAGCACCGGGGAGCTGTTTTTT. Based on the CDR3 plus reference TRBV11-3 and TRBJ2-2, the full variable domain is EAGVVQSPRYKIIEKKQPVAFWCNPISGHNTLYWYLQNLGQGPELLIRYENEEAVDDSQLPKDRFSAERLKGVDSTLKIQPAELGDSAVYLCASSRTSSTGELFFGEGSRLTVL.